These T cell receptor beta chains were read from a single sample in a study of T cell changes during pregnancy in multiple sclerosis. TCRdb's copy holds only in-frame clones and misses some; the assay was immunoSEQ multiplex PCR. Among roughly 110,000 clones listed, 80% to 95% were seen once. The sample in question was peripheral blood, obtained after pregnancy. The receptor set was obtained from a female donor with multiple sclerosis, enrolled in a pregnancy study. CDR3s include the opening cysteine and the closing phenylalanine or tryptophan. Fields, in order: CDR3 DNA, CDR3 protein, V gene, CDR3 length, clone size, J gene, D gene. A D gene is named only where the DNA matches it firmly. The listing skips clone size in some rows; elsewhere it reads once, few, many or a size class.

TGTGCCAGCAGCTTAACAGTCTCGGACTCCCACTCCTACAATGAGCAGTTCTTC,CASSLTVSDSHSYNEQFF,TRBV7-3,18,.,TRBJ2-1,.
TGTGCCAGCAGCTTAAACGGGGAAGGCGAGCAGTACTTC,CASSLNGEGEQYF,TRBV7-3,13,.,TRBJ2-7,.
TGTGCCAGCAGTGAATCCACATCGACAGCCTACGAGCAGTACTTC,CASSESTSTAYEQYF,TRBV6-1,15,.,TRBJ2-7,.
TGTGCCAGCAGCCCGAGACAGGGAGGCACCGGGGAGCTGTTTTTT,CASSPRQGGTGELFF,TRBV7-9,15,.,TRBJ2-2,.
TGTGCCAGCAGCGCTTCTAGCGGGGGACCCTACGAGCAGTACTTC,CASSASSGGPYEQYF,TRBV7-2,15,few,TRBJ2-7,TRBD2
TGTGCCAGCCGACTTGCGGGGGGGCGGACAGATACGCAGTATTTT,CASRLAGGRTDTQYF,TRBV6-5,15,.,TRBJ2-3,TRBD2
TGTGCCAGCAGTGAAGCTGGGACTGGCTATGGCTACACCTTC,CASSEAGTGYGYTF,TRBV6-1,14,.,TRBJ1-2,.
TGCGCCAGCAGCGACTGGACAGGGACCGGGGAGCTGTTTTTT,CASSDWTGTGELFF,TRBV5-1,14,.,TRBJ2-2,TRBD1
TGTGCCACCAGCAGACGGGGGGGGAACAATCAGCCCCAGCATTTT,CATSRRGGNNQPQHF,TRBV15,15,.,TRBJ1-5,.
TGTGCCAGCAGGGGAGTGGACAGGAAAACCTACGAGCAGTACTTC,CASRGVDRKTYEQYF,TRBV6-1,15,.,TRBJ2-7,TRBD1
TGTGCCAGCAGCCCAAATAGCGGGAACACAGATACGCAGTATTTT,CASSPNSGNTDTQYF,TRBV7-3,15,.,TRBJ2-3,TRBD2
TGTGCCAGCAGTTCGGGACACCACTCTGGAAACACCATATATTTT,CASSSGHHSGNTIYF,TRBV6-1,15,.,TRBJ1-3,.
TGTGCCAGCAGCACCCGACAGGGCCAAGTGAACACTGAAGCTTTCTTT,CASSTRQGQVNTEAFF,TRBV13,16,.,TRBJ1-1,TRBD1
TGTGCCAGCACCGCAAGTGGGGCTAGCGGGGGGGCCATTGAGACCCAGTACTTC,CASTASGASGGAIETQYF,TRBV25-1,18,.,TRBJ2-5,TRBD2
TGTGCCAGCAGGGGGACAGGGACATCCAATCAGCCCCAGCATTTT,CASRGTGTSNQPQHF,TRBV2,15,.,TRBJ1-5,TRBD1
TGTGCCAGCAGCGCTAGACAGGGGGCAAGCACAGATACGCAGTATTTT,CASSARQGASTDTQYF,TRBV9,16,.,TRBJ2-3,TRBD1
TGTGCCAGCAGTTTATCCGAGAACCTACTCGGCGGGGAGCTGTTTTTT,CASSLSENLLGGELFF,TRBV28,16,.,TRBJ2-2,.
TGTGCCAGCAGCGCCTCAGGGTCTCAAGAGACCCAGTACTTC,CASSASGSQETQYF,TRBV7-3,14,.,TRBJ2-5,.
TGCAGCGTTTCCCTTAACAATGAGCAGTTCTTC,CSVSLNNEQFF,TRBV29-1,11,.,TRBJ2-1,.
TGTGCCAGCTCACCAACAGGAAATCAGCCCCAGCATTTT,CASSPTGNQPQHF,TRBV18,13,.,TRBJ1-5,.
TGCGCCAGCAGGCGGGACAGGGTGGATGAGCAGTACTTC,CASRRDRVDEQYF,TRBV5-1,13,.,TRBJ2-7,TRBD1
TGTGCCAGCACCCGGGTGGGCTATGGCTACACCTTC,CASTRVGYGYTF,TRBV5-8,12,.,TRBJ1-2,.
TGTGCCAGCAGTGGCGGACAGGGGCTAGGTCAGCCCCAGCATTTT,CASSGGQGLGQPQHF,TRBV6-5,15,once,TRBJ1-5,TRBD1
TGTGCCATCGGGACAGGGGGGTACACTGAAGCTTTCTTT,CAIGTGGYTEAFF,TRBV10-3,13,.,TRBJ1-1,TRBD1
TGTGCCAGCAGTCTTAGACCGGGACAGGGTGAATATGGCTACACCTTC,CASSLRPGQGEYGYTF,TRBV28,16,.,TRBJ1-2,TRBD1
TGTGCCAGCAGGGACAGGGTCCCCTACGAGCAGTACTTC,CASRDRVPYEQYF,TRBV2,13,.,TRBJ2-7,TRBD1
TGTGCCAGCAGTGTAGAGCAGGGAGAGACCCAGTACTTC,CASSVEQGETQYF,TRBV6-4,13,.,TRBJ2-5,.
TGTGCCAGCGGACAGGGACAGGGGGGAGTTGATGAAAAACTGTTTTTT,CASGQGQGGVDEKLFF,TRBV11-2,16,.,TRBJ1-4,TRBD1
TGTGCCAGCAGCGAGGGCCTAGGTGACGAGCAGTACTTC,CASSEGLGDEQYF,TRBV7-2,13,.,TRBJ2-7,.
TGTGCCAGCAGCTCTACAGGGCCCTACGAGCAGTACTTC,CASSSTGPYEQYF,TRBV7-8,13,.,TRBJ2-7,.
TGTGCCAGCAGTGTAGGGGTTGTGAACACTGAAGCTTTCTTT,CASSVGVVNTEAFF,TRBV6-1,14,.,TRBJ1-1,.